Included here is one T cell receptor (beta chain) sequence, with context. The antigen remains unidentified. This CDR3 is built from 15 residues. Germline-derived CDR1 and CDR2 are SGHNT and YYREEE (reference sequence). J was trimmed by 4 bases and V by 0 bases; bases with no gene match: 4. This sample is part of a study of vaccination and CD4 T cells after COVID-19. Study-wide context: Convalescent individuals exhibited SARS-CoV-2 positivity on nasal swab PCR, with fewer than 10 mild and one severe presentation. Convalescent patients gave post-COVID blood a median around 91 days post-diagnosis, range 35 to 161. Every culture used as a control got a CEFX pool, an HIV-1 Nef pool, or no peptide.

With the Oncomine TCR Beta short-read assay, DNA from cultured CD4+ T cells was sequenced. TCRdb re-derived calls from the PCR reads in MiXCR, one entry per CDR3 protein. In the table there are approximately 11,000 distinct CDR3 sequences, 50% to 60% of which are singletons. The treatment is: roughly 10-day PBMC culture with coronavirus spike peptide pools or control peptides (ViraFEST assay). The sequence derives from a human donor who had recovered from COVID-19. The genes are TRBV5-4 and TRBJ2-1; 7 bases align to TRBD2. Sequences were obtained from CD4+ T cells from blood, cultured in vitro. CDR3 residues: CASSLGGRAYNEQFF. The CDR3 DNA follows: TGTGCCAGCAGCTTGGGTGGGAGGGCTTACAATGAGCAGTTCTTC. The variable domain in full, with the rest retrieved from reference TRBV5-4 and TRBJ2-1, is ETGVTQSPTHLIKTRGQQVTLRCSSQSGHNTVSWYQQALGQGPQFIFQYYREEENGRGNFPPRFSGLQFPNYSSELNVNALELDDSALYLCASSLGGRAYNEQFFGPGTRLTVL.